The rows below give T cell receptor beta chains drawn from one sample of a study of response to subunit inactivated influenza vaccine. MiXCR, run by TCRdb on the RT-PCR reads, gives a single entry per CDR3 protein. This table holds roughly 460,000 distinct CDR3 sequences, approximately 11% found once. The source material was PBMCs from blood, sampled around seven weeks after vaccination. The receptor set was obtained from a man between 50 and 59 years old who received an inactivated influenza vaccine. Both conserved end residues are part of each CDR3. The D gene is left open where the match is weak. Expanded clones are given a class, and other clones once, few, many or no size at all.

j_call v_call clone_size d_call cdr3_nt cdr3_aa
TRBJ2-3 TRBV6-2/TRBV6-3 few NA TGTGCCAGCAATTGGGGCCGAGCGGGAGATACGCAGTATTTT CASNWGRAGDTQYF
TRBJ1-5 TRBV20-1 few NA TGCAGTGCTAAGCTTCGGCAGAAAAATCAGCCCCAGCATTTT CSAKLRQKNQPQHF
TRBJ1-2 TRBV4-2 NA TRBD1 TGTGCCAGCAGCGACGCTGTAGGGGGCGCCGATGGCTACACCTTC CASSDAVGGADGYTF
TRBJ1-5 TRBV2 many TRBD1 TGTGCCAGCAGCGCAGACAGGGAAGGACAGCCCCAGCATTTT CASSADREGQPQHF
TRBJ2-5 TRBV7-2 NA NA TGTGCCAGCAGCTTATGGGGCACGGAGACCCAGTACTTC CASSLWGTETQYF
TRBJ2-5 TRBV3-1 NA NA TGTGCCAGCAGCCAAGATGGTCGTGGGGCTCTCCAAGAGACCCAGTACTTC CASSQDGRGALQETQYF
TRBJ1-3 TRBV29-1 many NA TGCAGCGTTGCCGGCTCTGGAAACACCATATATTTT CSVAGSGNTIYF
TRBJ2-3 TRBV12-3/TRBV12-4 many NA TGTGCCAGCAGGAGGGACATGGATACGCAGTATTTT CASRRDMDTQYF
TRBJ2-2 TRBV5-1 many TRBD1 TGCGCCAGCAGCTGGGGACAGATCCCTACCGGGGAGCTGTTTTTT CASSWGQIPTGELFF
TRBJ1-6 TRBV4-3 NA TRBD1 TGCGCCAGCAACTCACGGACAGGGTGGAATTCACCCCTCCACTTT CASNSRTGWNSPLHF
TRBJ2-3 TRBV12-3/TRBV12-4 many TRBD2 TGTGCCAGCAGTCCGGGACTAGCGGGGGTTTGGACAGATACGCAGTATTTT CASSPGLAGVWTDTQYF
TRBJ2-1 TRBV2 NA NA TGTGCCAGCAAAACGCGGCCGCGCCTCTCCTACAATGAGCAGTTCTTC CASKTRPRLSYNEQFF
TRBJ1-1 TRBV24-1 many NA TGTGCCACCAGTGTAGGACACAGGAGCGAAGCTTTCTTT CATSVGHRSEAFF
TRBJ2-7 TRBV2 few NA TGTGCCAGCAGTGAAGCGCTTGGGCGACTTAGCAAATACTTC CASSEALGRLSKYF
TRBJ2-7 TRBV18 many NA TGTGCCAGCTCACCCCGCGAATTCTCCTACGAGCAGTACTTC CASSPREFSYEQYF
TRBJ2-1 TRBV20-1 many NA TGCAGTGCTACGGCGGTGAGCTCCTACAATGAGCAGTTCTTC CSATAVSSYNEQFF
TRBJ1-3 TRBV4-3 many NA TGCGCCAGCAGCCCCGATCCAGGGACTGGAAACACCATATATTTT CASSPDPGTGNTIYF
TRBJ1-1 TRBV5-4 many NA TGTGCCAGCAGCCTTATGAGTCAGTTGAACACTGAAGCTTTCTTT CASSLMSQLNTEAFF
TRBJ2-3 TRBV4-3 many NA TGCGCCAGCAGCCAAGACGGTAGACTAGTAGAGGGAGATACGCAGTATTTT CASSQDGRLVEGDTQYF
TRBJ1-5 TRBV5-4 few TRBD1 TGTGCCAGCAGCGACAGGGGAAATCAGCCCCAGCATTTT CASSDRGNQPQHF
TRBJ1-1 TRBV5-1 few TRBD1 TGCGCCAGCAGAGTCGGGACAGGGAGTATGAACACTGAAGCTTTCTTT CASRVGTGSMNTEAFF
TRBJ1-5 TRBV12-3/TRBV12-4 few NA TGTGCCAGCAGTCCCCATTATCAGCCCCAGCATTTT CASSPHYQPQHF
TRBJ2-7 TRBV27 NA NA TGTGCCAGCAGTATTTGGCAGGCTGGAGAGCAGTGCTTC CASSIWQAGEQCF
TRBJ2-1 TRBV12-3/TRBV12-4 few TRBD2 TGTGCCAGTACACTATTTTGGGGACTAGCGGGGTACAATGAGCAGTTCTTC CASTLFWGLAGYNEQFF
TRBJ1-2 TRBV12-3/TRBV12-4 few TRBD1 TGTGCCAGCAGTTTAGCCGTAGACAGGGACTATGGCTACACCTTC CASSLAVDRDYGYTF
TRBJ1-5 TRBV20-1 NA NA TGCAGTGGAGGGCAGGGCAATCAGCCCCAGCATTTT CSGGQGNQPQHF
TRBJ2-7 TRBV10-2 NA NA TGCGCCAGCAGTGAGTCTGTGGGACCTTACGAGCAGTACTTC CASSESVGPYEQYF
TRBJ1-4 TRBV6-5 many NA TGTGCCAGCAGGGGATATGAAAAACTGTTTTTT CASRGYEKLFF
TRBJ2-7 TRBV29-1 few NA TGCAGCTTCGTTTCCCCGGTAGCCTACGAGCAGTACTTC CSFVSPVAYEQYF
TRBJ1-5 TRBV12-3/TRBV12-4 few TRBD1 TGTGCCAGCAGTTTGGAGGGGACAGGTAATCAGCCCCAGCATTTT CASSLEGTGNQPQHF
TRBJ2-3 TRBV29-1 NA TRBD1 TGCAGCGTTGGGACAGGGCCAGATACGCAGTATTTT CSVGTGPDTQYF
TRBJ2-4 TRBV28 few TRBD2 TGTGCCAGCAGTTTAAGACTAGCGGGAGGCCCGGCCAAAAACATTCAGTACTTC CASSLRLAGGPAKNIQYF
TRBJ2-1 TRBV11-2 NA TRBD1 TGTGCCAGCAGCTTAGATCGGGCAACAGGGGCTTACAATGAGCAGTTCTTC CASSLDRATGAYNEQFF
TRBJ2-7 TRBV6-1 NA TRBD2 TGTGCCAGCAGTGAGGGGTTAGCGGGGGGCGAGCAGTACTTC CASSEGLAGGEQYF
TRBJ2-7 TRBV6-2/TRBV6-3 few NA TGTGCCAGCAGTTACTCGAAAGGCTACGAGCAGTACTTC CASSYSKGYEQYF
TRBJ1-1 TRBV4-1 NA NA TGCGCCAGCAGCTCCCAGGCCCGGGCGGGGGGGGACACTGAAGCTTTCTTT CASSSQARAGGDTEAFF
TRBJ2-5 TRBV2 few NA TGTGCCAGCAGTGAATTTAAAGGGGTTGAGACCCAGTACTTC CASSEFKGVETQYF
TRBJ2-1 TRBV5-1 many NA TGCGCCAGCAGCTTGGGCGTTAGCTACAATGAGCAGTTCTTC CASSLGVSYNEQFF
TRBJ2-1 TRBV4-1 many NA TGCGCCAGCAGCCAAGATGGGGGACATGAGCAGTTCTTC CASSQDGGHEQFF
TRBJ1-2 TRBV11-2 few NA TGTGCCAGCAGCTTAGCCCGGGTAGCTAACTATGGCTACACCTTC CASSLARVANYGYTF
TRBJ2-1 TRBV29-1 few NA TGCAGCGTTGTAACGGGCGGACATGAGCAGTTCTTC CSVVTGGHEQFF
TRBJ2-4 TRBV2 few NA TGTGCCAGCAGAGGCTTAGGGTCTCTAGTCAAAAACATTCAGTACTTC CASRGLGSLVKNIQYF
TRBJ1-1 TRBV7-6 few NA TGTGCCAGCAGCTACTTCGCGGGGATTAACACTGAAGCTTTCTTT CASSYFAGINTEAFF
TRBJ2-5 TRBV7-9 few TRBD2 TGTGCCATCAAGACTAGCGGGAGTAAGACCCAGTACTTC CAIKTSGSKTQYF
TRBJ2-2 TRBV5-1 NA NA TGCGCCAGCAGAGCGTGGCCGGGGACGAACACCGGGGAGCTGTTTTTT CASRAWPGTNTGELFF
TRBJ2-1 TRBV5-1 NA NA TGCGCCAGCAGCTTGGACGTAGCGCCTATGGGGAATGAGCAGTTCTTC CASSLDVAPMGNEQFF
TRBJ1-3 TRBV6-5 NA NA TGTGCCAGCAGTTACTCCCCGGGGTCTGGAAACACCATATATTTT CASSYSPGSGNTIYF
TRBJ1-4 TRBV7-2 few NA TGTGCCAGCAGCTTACTTGGCAGGGAGGCAACTAATGAAAAACTGTTTTTT CASSLLGREATNEKLFF
TRBJ1-1 TRBV4-1 many NA TGCGCCAGCAGCCAAGGGTTTGCAGACACTGAAGCTTTCTTT CASSQGFADTEAFF
TRBJ2-3 TRBV5-1 NA NA TGCGCCAGCAGCCCGACCAAAGGTGGCACAGATACGCAGTATTTT CASSPTKGGTDTQYF
TRBJ2-5 TRBV5-1 few TRBD2 TGCGCCAGCAGGGTCGGTATGCGGGGGAGTTCCCAAGAGACCCAGTACTTC CASRVGMRGSSQETQYF
TRBJ2-5 TRBV27 many TRBD2 TGTGCCAGCAGTACCCGGACTAGCGGGGGAAAAGAGACCCAGTACTTC CASSTRTSGGKETQYF
TRBJ2-7 TRBV3-1 few NA TGTGCCAGCAGCCAACTAGCGTACGAGCAGTACTTC CASSQLAYEQYF
TRBJ2-5 TRBV5-1 NA NA TGCGCCAGCAGCTTGGCGGTCGAAGAGACCCAGTACTTC CASSLAVEETQYF
TRBJ2-7 TRBV20-1 NA TRBD1 TGCAGTGCTCGCCACGGGACAGGGTTACTCTACGAGCAGTACTTC CSARHGTGLLYEQYF
TRBJ1-2 TRBV20-1 NA NA TGCAGTGCGAGACAGGACAGTTCCAACTATGGCTACACCTTC CSARQDSSNYGYTF
TRBJ2-1 TRBV28 NA TRBD2 TGTGCCAGCAGTTCCTCTAGCGGGAGGGTCAATGAGCAGTTCTTC CASSSSSGRVNEQFF
TRBJ2-7 TRBV28 once TRBD1 TGTGCCAGCAGTTTTTACAGGGGTACCGAGCAGTACTTC CASSFYRGTEQYF
TRBJ2-5 TRBV6-1 NA TRBD2 TGTGCCAGCAGAAGGACTAGCGGGAGTGTCGAGACCCAGTACTTC CASRRTSGSVETQYF
TRBJ1-2 TRBV6-1 few NA TGTGCCAGCAGCCTCTTAAGGGGGGGCTCAGGAGGCTACACCTTC CASSLLRGGSGGYTF